This T cell receptor (beta chain) came from a study of blood T cell repertoires in COVID-19. Study details: COVID-19 samples, acute and convalescent, were from the United States, Italy and Spain.

The CDR3 is 17 amino acids. The V segment lost 6 bases and the J segment 5 bases; nucleotides outside the gene matches: 16. The germline V gene encodes CDR1 MDHEN and CDR2 SYDVKM. This clone has a single count. The authors' processing: Counts of nucleated cells, estimated from reference gene primer amplification, were obtained. The data were produced by immunoSEQ multiplex PCR, yet TCRdb's version contains in-frame clones alone and is incomplete. The D gene and trimming were derived from the DNA, and the V and J assignments and clone size from that table. The table has roughly 100,000 clones, about 87% seen once.

The V gene is TRBV28, the J gene TRBJ1-2, with 9 bases fitting TRBD1. The TCR was taken from a man aged 80 or over with acute or convalescent COVID-19. Sequenced input: peripheral blood. The CDR3 coding sequence is TGTGCCAGCAGCGGAACAGGGGGCACTCCTGAGGGTTATGGCTACACCTTC. This gives the protein CASSGTGGTPEGYGYTF.